Below are 28 T cell receptor beta chains sequenced from a single sample in a study of OX40 agonist ivuxolimab in advanced cancers. Generated by immunoSEQ multiplex PCR, the TCRdb table keeps only in-frame clones and is missing some. The table has about 33,000 clones, about nine tenths seen once; the top ten hold 0.8% to 1%. The starting material was CD4+ or CD8+ T cells sorted from blood, obtained in a trial of the OX40 agonist ivuxolimab. These receptors were obtained from an adult with an advanced solid tumor such as melanoma, head and neck, liver or kidney cancer.

This clone showed up just a few times. CDR3 nucleotide sequence: TGTGCCTGGAGTTCCGACAGGGGGCTCGGTTTAGGTTCACCCCTCCACTTT. Translated, it gives CAWSSDRGLGLGSPLHF. This chain connects TRBV30 to TRBJ1-6; 10 bases align to TRBD1. Unmatched junction bases numbered 13, after V lost 2 bases and J lost 9 bases. The CDR3 sequence is 17 residues long. Germline V gene sequence: CDR1 GTSNPN, CDR2 SVGIG (reference sequence).

The chain carries TRBV5-4 and TRBJ2-5; 13 nucleotides match TRBD2. The trim removed 1 base at V and 5 bases at J, leaving 5 bases unmatched. This CDR3 region has 16 residues. CDR1 is SGHNT, CDR2 YYREEE, per germline (reference sequence). The CDR3: CASSLSGLAGEETQYF. The CDR3 bases are TGTGCCAGCAGCTTGTCTGGACTAGCGGGAGAGGAGACCCAGTACTTC.

This chain connects TRBV30 to TRBJ2-3, with D perhaps being TRBD1 or TRBD2 (5 bases each). CDR1 is GTSNPN and CDR2 is SVGIG in the germline V gene (reference sequence). Between the trimmed V and J ends, which lost 5 bases and 2 bases, there was a span of 17 bases. The CDR3 loop spans 15 amino acids. The CDR3 region is CAWAQLGDYTDTQYF. Written as DNA, the CDR3 is TGTGCCTGGGCCCAACTGGGGGATTACACAGATACGCAGTATTTT.

The chain recombines TRBV11-2 with TRBJ1-6, with no clear D. V was pared by 5 bases and J by 6 bases, with 14 bases between. This CDR3 comprises 15 residues. Germline CDR1 SGHAT, CDR2 FQNNGV. CDR3 bases: TGTGCCAGCAGCGAGGACGGCCGAACTAATTCACCCCTCCACTTT. Translation gives CASSEDGRTNSPLHF.

The gene calls are TRBV6-6 and TRBJ2-7; 8 nucleotides align to TRBD1. The CDR3 covers 15 residues. The ends lost 2 bases at V and 4 bases at J; junction bases unmatched: 7. CDR1 is MNHNY and CDR2 is SVGAGI in the germline V gene (reference sequence). The CDR3 protein is CASSYPGTGEYEQYF. The CDR3, as DNA: TGTGCCAGCAGTTACCCCGGGACAGGCGAATACGAGCAGTACTTC.

The DNA of the CDR3 is TGTGCCAGCAGCTTCGAGGACAATAATCAGCCCCAGCATTTT. Translating it yields CASSFEDNNQPQHF. V usage is TRBV5-8 and J usage is TRBJ1-5; TRBD1 is a possible D gene (5 bases). V was cut by 2 bases and J by 4 bases, with 10 bases left in between. The CDR3 runs to 14 residues. Germline CDR1 SGHTS, CDR2 YDEGEE.

J is TRBJ1-1 and V is TRBV5-1; no reliable D call. The CDR3 runs to 16 residues. The germline CDR1 and CDR2 sequences are SGHRS and YFSETQ. V gave up 0 bases and J gave up 4 bases, with 16 bases separating them. CDR3 sequence reads: CASSLAEVGWGTEAFF. CDR3 DNA sequence: TGCGCCAGCAGCTTGGCCGAAGTGGGGTGGGGCACTGAAGCTTTCTTT.

The V call is TRBV30, the J call TRBJ2-2, with D perhaps matching TRBD1 (6 bases). Looked up from germline, CDR1 is GTSNPN and CDR2 is SVGIG (reference sequence). Trimming removed 3 bases at V and 1 base at J, with 9 bases between. The CDR3 extends over 14 amino acids. CDR3 residues: CAWRTGWNTGELFF. In DNA, the CDR3 is TGTGCCTGGAGGACAGGTTGGAACACCGGGGAGCTGTTTTTT.

The rearrangement joins TRBV28 to TRBJ1-6, with D hard to call. The CDR3 totals 12 residues. Germline loops: CDR1 MDHEN, CDR2 SYDVKM. V lost 6 bases and J lost 7, with 7 bases in between. The CDR3 protein is CASSQPNSPLHF. CDR3 DNA sequence: TGTGCCAGCAGCCAGCCGAATTCACCCCTCCACTTT.

The chain links TRBV28 to TRBJ1-4; 10 bases agree with TRBD1. CDR1 is MDHEN, CDR2 SYDVKM, per germline. V was pared by 4 bases and J by 7 bases, with 6 bases of the junction left unmatched. CDR3 length: 15 residues. This CDR3 reads CASSSPTGGFEKLFF. The CDR3 coding sequence is TGTGCCAGCAGTTCCCCGACAGGGGGCTTTGAAAAACTGTTTTTT.

The genes are TRBV9 and TRBJ2-7; the D is unclear. The CDR3 contains 14 residues. From germline, CDR1 is SGDLS and CDR2 YYNGEE. Between the trimmed V and J ends, which lost 0 bases and 0 bases, there was a span of 7 bases. The CDR3 nucleotides are TGTGCCAGCAGCGTAGGTCCCAACTCCTACGAGCAGTACTTC. Translated, it gives CASSVGPNSYEQYF.

The gene calls are TRBV7-2 and TRBJ2-1, with 10 bases that match TRBD2. Germline values: CDR1 SGHTA, CDR2 FQGNSA. With 4 bases clipped from V and 9 bases from J, the junction kept 12 bases outside the gene matches. The length of the CDR3 is 16 residues. This CDR3 is CASSSRWVSGGPEQFF. For the CDR3, the DNA is TGTGCCAGCAGCTCGAGATGGGTTAGCGGGGGGCCTGAGCAGTTCTTC.

This clone was seen just once. The rearrangement joins TRBV7-2 to TRBJ2-7, with a possible D match to TRBD2 (6 bases). This CDR3 is 13 amino acids long. V shed 5 bases and J shed 2 bases, with 10 bases lying between them. Germline V gene data show CDR1 as SGHTA and CDR2 as FQGNSA. The CDR3 is CASSQAGAYEQYF. The CDR3 DNA reads as TGTGCCAGCAGCCAAGCGGGCGCCTACGAGCAGTACTTC.

This chain joins TRBV14 and TRBJ2-4; D perhaps matches TRBD1 (6 bases). The CDR3 is 14 amino acids. Germline CDR1 is SGHDN and CDR2 is FVKESK. The ends were cut back, 3 bases at V and 9 bases at J, with 15 bases in the middle. CDR3 coding DNA: TGTGCCAGCAGCCACCTGGACAGAGGGGGCATTCAGTACTTC. Protein: CASSHLDRGGIQYF.

V and J are TRBV2 and TRBJ1-2; possible D gene TRBD1, 6 bases. V lost 4 bases, J lost 5 bases, and 8 bases lay in between. The CDR3 runs to 12 residues. Germline V gives CDR1 SNHLY, CDR2 FYNNEI. The CDR3 loop is CASSGQGYGYTF. As DNA, the CDR3 is TGTGCCAGCAGTGGCCAGGGGTATGGCTACACCTTC.

The chain recombines TRBV7-9 with TRBJ1-4; TRBD1 is a possible D gene (5 bases). Deletions cut 5 bases from V and 4 bases from J, with 11 bases between. The V gene's germline CDR1 is SEHNR and CDR2 FQNEAQ (reference sequence). The length of the CDR3 is 14 residues. In nucleotides, the CDR3 is TGTGCCAGCAGCCCGGCGGGGCTTAATGAAAAACTGTTTTTT. Amino acid sequence: CASSPAGLNEKLFF.

The gene calls are TRBV11-2 and TRBJ1-2; 7 positions agree with TRBD1. From germline, CDR1 is SGHAT and CDR2 FQNNGV. Trimming removed 5 bases from V and 8 bases from J; junction bases left unmatched: 8. The CDR3 spans 13 residues. The CDR3 spells CASSRDRVDGYTF. The CDR3 DNA reads as TGTGCCAGCAGCCGCGACAGGGTCGACGGCTACACCTTC.

The chain recombines TRBV27 with TRBJ1-3; possible D gene TRBD1, 6 bases. This CDR3 comprises 16 residues. Trimming shortened V by 3 bases and J by 0 bases, and 12 bases separated the two germline ends. Germline CDR1 MNHEY, CDR2 SMNVEV (reference sequence). Written as DNA, the CDR3 is TGTGCCAGCAGTTTGACAGGATTGAGCTCTGGAAACACCATATATTTT. As protein: CASSLTGLSSGNTIYF.

The CDR3 here is CASSMVSYGETQYF. The DNA of the CDR3 is TGTGCCAGTAGTATGGTCAGCTACGGGGAGACCCAGTACTTC. The rearrangement joins TRBV19 to TRBJ2-5; D uncertain. The length of the CDR3 is 14 residues. V was clipped by 3 bases and J by 5 bases, with 13 bases between them. Germline CDR1 reads LNHDA; CDR2 reads SQIVND (reference sequence).

V is TRBV2 and J is TRBJ2-2, with D possibly being TRBD2 (6 bases). V was trimmed by 0 bases and J by 1 base, leaving 6 bases between them. Germline assignment: CDR1 SNHLY and CDR2 FYNNEI. This CDR3 spans 15 amino acids. CDR3 nucleotide sequence: TGTGCCAGCAGTGAAGCTAGCGGGAACACCGGGGAGCTGTTTTTT. This translates into CASSEASGNTGELFF. The full variable domain, with the rest looked up from reference TRBV2 and TRBJ2-2, is EPEVTQTPSHQVTQMGQEVILRCVPISNHLYFYWYRQILGQKVEFLVSFYNNEISEKSEIFDDQFSVERPDGSNFTLKIRSTKLEDSAMYFCASSEASGNTGELFFGEGSRLTVL.

The chain carries TRBV10-1 and TRBJ2-1; D gene uncertain. Germline CDR1 WNHNN, CDR2 SYGVQD (reference sequence). This CDR3 comprises 13 residues. Trimming shortened V by 5 bases and J by 8 bases, and 13 bases separated the two germline ends. CDR3 sequence reads: CASSPRQTDEQFF. The CDR3 DNA is TGCGCCAGCAGTCCGAGACAAACCGATGAGCAGTTCTTC.

V is TRBV7-3 and J is TRBJ2-1; tentatively, D is TRBD1 or TRBD2 (5 bases each). Germline CDR1 and CDR2: SGHTA and FQGTGA. V was pared by 5 bases and J by 1 base, with 9 bases between. The CDR3 loop spans 14 amino acids. CDR3 DNA sequence: TGTGCCAGCAGCCGGGACGTTTCCTACAATGAGCAGTTCTTC. Amino acids: CASSRDVSYNEQFF.

This clone turned up a few times. This chain uses TRBV28 with TRBJ1-4; D is perhaps TRBD1 (6 bases). V shed 7 bases and J shed 4 bases, with 19 bases lying between them. Germline V CDR1 and CDR2: MDHEN, SYDVKM. CDR3 length: 16 amino acids. The DNA of the CDR3 is TGTGCCAGCAACGCTCCATCCGGGACAAGTAATGAAAAACTGTTTTTT. Its translation is CASNAPSGTSNEKLFF.

The chain joins TRBV5-1 to TRBJ2-5; possible D gene TRBD2, 6 bases. Trimming took 4 bases from V and 3 from J, leaving 13 bases between them. This CDR3 has 14 amino acids. Germline CDR1 SGHRS, CDR2 YFSETQ. This CDR3 is CASSLGRSEETQYF. The CDR3 region has the DNA TGCGCCAGCAGCCTGGGGAGGAGTGAAGAGACCCAGTACTTC.

The rearrangement joins TRBV4-1 to TRBJ2-4; D is undetermined. Trimming shortened V by 3 bases and J by 0 bases, and 24 bases separated the two germline ends. This CDR3 is built from 20 residues. Per germline, CDR1 MGHRA and CDR2 YSYEKL. CDR3 DNA: TGCGCCAGCAGCCATGGGTTCATGTCGGGTACTAAACTAGCCAAAAACATTCAGTACTTC. Translating gives CASSHGFMSGTKLAKNIQYF.

The chain couples TRBV6-5 to TRBJ2-7; the match to TRBD1 covers 8 bases. The CDR3 consists of 15 residues. The ends lost 6 bases at V and 5 bases at J; junction bases unmatched: 12. Germline lookup yields CDR1 MNHEY and CDR2 SVGAGI. The CDR3 sequence is CASSFGGTGTNEQYF. The CDR3 DNA sequence: TGTGCCAGCAGCTTCGGAGGGACAGGTACGAACGAGCAGTACTTC.

The gene calls are TRBV10-3 and TRBJ2-7; D is ambiguous. Trimming cost V 6 bases and J 3 bases, with 9 bases left between them. The CDR3 sequence is 12 residues long. Germline V gene lookup returns CDR1 ENHRY and CDR2 SYGVKD. CDR3 in DNA: TGTGCCATCAGCCAGGACCTCTACGAGCAGTACTTC. Its translation is CAISQDLYEQYF.

This chain connects TRBV27 to TRBJ1-6, with D possibly being TRBD1 (5 bases). Germline CDR1 MNHEY, CDR2 SMNVEV (reference sequence). The length of the CDR3 is 12 residues. Trimming left V 3 bases short and J 10 bases short, with 7 bases between. The CDR3 loop reads CASSFGGSPLHF. DNA for the CDR3: TGTGCCAGCAGTTTTGGGGGGTCACCCCTCCACTTT.